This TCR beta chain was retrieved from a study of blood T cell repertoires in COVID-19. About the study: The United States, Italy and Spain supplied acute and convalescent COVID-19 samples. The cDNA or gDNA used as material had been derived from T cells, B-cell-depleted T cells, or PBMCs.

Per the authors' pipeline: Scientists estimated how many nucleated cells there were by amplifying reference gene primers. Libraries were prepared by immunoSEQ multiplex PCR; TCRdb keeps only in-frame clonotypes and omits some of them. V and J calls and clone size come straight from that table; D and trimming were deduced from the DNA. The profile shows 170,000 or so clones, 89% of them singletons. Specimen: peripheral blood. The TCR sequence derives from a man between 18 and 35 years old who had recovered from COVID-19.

Here the CDR3 reads CSAEGGAGNTIYF. The CDR3 DNA sequence: TGCAGCGCCGAGGGGGGGGCTGGAAACACCATATATTTT. This chain uses TRBV29-1 with TRBJ1-3; weak D call: TRBD1 (6 bases). CDR1 is SQVTM, CDR2 ANQGSEA, per germline. V dropped 7 bases and J dropped 2 bases, with 12 bases sitting between them. CDR3 length: 13 residues.